Here is one TCR beta chain with its context. Amplification of ligated cDNA took four PCR rounds with SP2 and nested alpha and beta constant primers. For blood and skin samples, reverse transcription used TCR alpha and beta constant primers. TCRdb reprocessed the 5' RACE reads with MiXCR, giving one entry per CDR3 protein. The sample shows approximately 30,000 distinct CDR3 sequences, roughly 17% of them seen only once. CDR1 MNHEY and CDR2 SMNVEV come from the germline V gene (reference sequence). The CDR3 has 16 residues. The trim removed 2 bases at V and 6 bases at J, leaving 10 bases unmatched. A UMI-containing oligonucleotide was joined by 3' ligation to the TCR cDNA template. These data are taken from a study of naive and memory T cell subsets.

The source is a female donor in good health. The gene calls are TRBV27 and TRBJ2-3, with 8 bases matching TRBD2. Written as DNA, the CDR3 is TGTGCCAGCAGTTTAATCCCGGGGGGGGCGGTGGATACGCAGTATTTT. Residues: CASSLIPGGAVDTQYF.